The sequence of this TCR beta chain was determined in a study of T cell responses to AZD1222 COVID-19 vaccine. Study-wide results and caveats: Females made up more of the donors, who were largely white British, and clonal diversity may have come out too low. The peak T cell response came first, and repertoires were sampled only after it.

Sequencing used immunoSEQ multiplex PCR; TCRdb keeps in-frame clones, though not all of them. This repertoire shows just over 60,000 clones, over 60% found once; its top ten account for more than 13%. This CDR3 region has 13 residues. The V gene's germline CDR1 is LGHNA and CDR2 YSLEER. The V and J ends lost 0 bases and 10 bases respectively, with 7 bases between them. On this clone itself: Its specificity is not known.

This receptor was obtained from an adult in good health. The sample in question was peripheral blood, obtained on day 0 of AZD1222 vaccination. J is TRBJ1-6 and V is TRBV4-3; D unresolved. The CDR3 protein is CASSQDNDSPLHF. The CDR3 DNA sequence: TGCGCCAGCAGCCAAGATAACGACTCACCCCTCCACTTT.